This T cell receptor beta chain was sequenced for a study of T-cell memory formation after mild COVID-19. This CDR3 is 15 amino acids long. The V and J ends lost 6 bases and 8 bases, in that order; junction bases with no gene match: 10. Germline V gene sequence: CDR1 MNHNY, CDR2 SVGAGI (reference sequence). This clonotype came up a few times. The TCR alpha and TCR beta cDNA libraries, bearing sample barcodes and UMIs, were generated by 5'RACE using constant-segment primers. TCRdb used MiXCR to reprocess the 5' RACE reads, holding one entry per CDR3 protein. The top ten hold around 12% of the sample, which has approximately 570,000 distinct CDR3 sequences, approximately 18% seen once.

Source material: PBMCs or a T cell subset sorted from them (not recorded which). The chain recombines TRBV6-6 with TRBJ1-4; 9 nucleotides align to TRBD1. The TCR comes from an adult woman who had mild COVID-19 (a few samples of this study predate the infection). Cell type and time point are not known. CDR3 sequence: CASSPTGQGSEKLFF. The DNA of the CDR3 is TGTGCCAGCAGCCCGACGGGACAGGGAAGCGAAAAACTGTTTTTT.